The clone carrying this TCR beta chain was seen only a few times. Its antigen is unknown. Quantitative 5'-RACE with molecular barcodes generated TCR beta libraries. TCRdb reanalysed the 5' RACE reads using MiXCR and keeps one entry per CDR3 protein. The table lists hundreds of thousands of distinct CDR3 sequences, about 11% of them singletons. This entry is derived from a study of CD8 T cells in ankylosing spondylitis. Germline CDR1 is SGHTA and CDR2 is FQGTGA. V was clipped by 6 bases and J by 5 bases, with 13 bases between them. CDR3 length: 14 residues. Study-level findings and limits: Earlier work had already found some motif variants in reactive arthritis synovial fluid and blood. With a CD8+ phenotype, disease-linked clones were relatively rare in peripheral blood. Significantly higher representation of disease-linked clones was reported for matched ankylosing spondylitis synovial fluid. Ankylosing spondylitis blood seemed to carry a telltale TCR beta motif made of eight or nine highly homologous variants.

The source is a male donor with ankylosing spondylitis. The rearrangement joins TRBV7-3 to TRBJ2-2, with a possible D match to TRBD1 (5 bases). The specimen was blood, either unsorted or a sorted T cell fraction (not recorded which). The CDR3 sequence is CASSSEPGTGELFF. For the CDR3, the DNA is TGTGCCAGCAGTTCCGAACCAGGGACCGGGGAGCTGTTTTTT.